This TCR beta chain came from a study of cytomegalovirus exposure and HLA in healthy donors. From germline, CDR1 is SGHVS and CDR2 FQNEAQ. The V end lost 8 bases, the J end lost 0 bases, and 11 bases lay between the germline ends. The CDR3 length is 14 residues. In this sample, this clone turned up once. As yet, its antigen is unknown. Sequencing was performed with immunoSEQ multiplex PCR; in TCRdb, only in-frame clones are kept and a portion is missing. Counted here are 200,000 or so clones, 84% occurring once; the ten biggest clones make up less than 8.5%. Findings and limits, study-wide: Associated with cytomegalovirus, according to the listing, were 150 to 200 TCR beta chains. Rare TCR sequences predominated, though certain public TCRs were found in many donors.

This sequence originates from a man aged 18 to 29 in good health and CMV-seropositive. Sequenced sample: PBMCs. The V gene is TRBV7-8, the J gene TRBJ1-5; a possible D gene is TRBD1 (6 bases). The CDR3 sequence is CASRDTYSNQPQHF. DNA for the CDR3: TGTGCCAGCCGGGACACTTATAGCAATCAGCCCCAGCATTTT.